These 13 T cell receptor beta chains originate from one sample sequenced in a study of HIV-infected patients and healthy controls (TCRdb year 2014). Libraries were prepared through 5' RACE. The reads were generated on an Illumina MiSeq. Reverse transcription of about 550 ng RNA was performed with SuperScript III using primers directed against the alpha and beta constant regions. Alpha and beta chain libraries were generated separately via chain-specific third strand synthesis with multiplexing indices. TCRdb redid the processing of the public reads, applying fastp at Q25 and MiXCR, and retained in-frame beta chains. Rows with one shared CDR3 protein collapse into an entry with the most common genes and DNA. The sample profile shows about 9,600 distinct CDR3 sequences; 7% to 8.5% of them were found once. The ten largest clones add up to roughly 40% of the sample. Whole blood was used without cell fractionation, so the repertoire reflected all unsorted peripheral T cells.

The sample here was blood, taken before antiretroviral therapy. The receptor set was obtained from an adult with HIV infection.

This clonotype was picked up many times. The CDR3 protein is CASSEAPVETQYF. CDR3 sequence (DNA): TGTGCCAGCAGTGAAGCGCCGGTGGAGACCCAGTACTTC. The rearrangement links TRBV2 to TRBJ2-5; D remains unclear. Germline assignment: CDR1 SNHLY and CDR2 FYNNEI. Trimming took off 0 bases at V and 5 bases at J, with 7 bases between the two ends. The CDR3 sequence is 13 residues long.

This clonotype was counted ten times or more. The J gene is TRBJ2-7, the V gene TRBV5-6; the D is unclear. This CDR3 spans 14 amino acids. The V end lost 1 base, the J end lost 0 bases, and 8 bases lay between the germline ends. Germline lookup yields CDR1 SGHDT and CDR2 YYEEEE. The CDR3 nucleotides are TGTGCCAGCAGCTTGTACGGCAGCTCCTACGAGCAGTACTTC. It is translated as CASSLYGSSYEQYF. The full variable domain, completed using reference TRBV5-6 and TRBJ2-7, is DAGVTQSPTHLIKTRGQQVTLRCSPKSGHDTVSWYQQALGQGPQFIFQYYEEEERQRGNFPDRFSGHQFPNYSSELNVNALLLGDSALYLCASSLYGSSYEQYFGPGTRLTVT.

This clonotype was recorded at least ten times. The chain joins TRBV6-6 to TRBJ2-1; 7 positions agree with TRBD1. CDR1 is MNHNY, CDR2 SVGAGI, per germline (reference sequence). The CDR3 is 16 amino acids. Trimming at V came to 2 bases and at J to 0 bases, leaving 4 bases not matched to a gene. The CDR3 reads CASSYQGGPSYNEQFF. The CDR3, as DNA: TGTGCCAGCAGTTACCAAGGGGGCCCCTCCTACAATGAGCAGTTCTTC.

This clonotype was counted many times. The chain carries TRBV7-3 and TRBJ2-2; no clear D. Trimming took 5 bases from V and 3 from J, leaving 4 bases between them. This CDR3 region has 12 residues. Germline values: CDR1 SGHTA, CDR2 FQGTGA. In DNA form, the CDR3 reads TGTGCCAGCAGCCACTACACCGGGGAGCTGTTTTTT. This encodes CASSHYTGELFF.

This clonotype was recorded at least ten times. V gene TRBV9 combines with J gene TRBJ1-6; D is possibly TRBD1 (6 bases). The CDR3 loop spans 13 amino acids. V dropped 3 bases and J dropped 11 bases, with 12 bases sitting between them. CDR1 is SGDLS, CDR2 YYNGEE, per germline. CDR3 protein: CASSERTATPLHF. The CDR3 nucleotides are TGTGCCAGCAGCGAGCGGACAGCCACACCCCTCCACTTT.

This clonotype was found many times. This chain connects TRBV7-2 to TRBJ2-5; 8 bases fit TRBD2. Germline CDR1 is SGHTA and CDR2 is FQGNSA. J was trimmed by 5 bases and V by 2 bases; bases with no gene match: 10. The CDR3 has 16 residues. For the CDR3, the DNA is TGTGCCAGCAGCTTATCGCCGGGGGGGCGGGTCGAGACCCAGTACTTC. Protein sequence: CASSLSPGGRVETQYF.

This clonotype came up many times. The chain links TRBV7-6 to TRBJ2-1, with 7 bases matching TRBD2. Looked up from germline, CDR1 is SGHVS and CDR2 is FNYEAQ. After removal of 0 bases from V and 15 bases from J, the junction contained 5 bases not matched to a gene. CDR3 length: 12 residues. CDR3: CASSLASGELFF. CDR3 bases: TGTGCCAGCAGCTTAGCGAGCGGGGAGTTGTTCTTC.

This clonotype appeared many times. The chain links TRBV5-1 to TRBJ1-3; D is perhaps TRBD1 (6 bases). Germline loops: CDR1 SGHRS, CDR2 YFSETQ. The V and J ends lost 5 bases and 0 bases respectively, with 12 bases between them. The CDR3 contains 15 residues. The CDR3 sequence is CASRVDSTSGNTIYF. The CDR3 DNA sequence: TGCGCCAGCAGGGTGGACAGTACCTCTGGAAACACCATATATTTT.

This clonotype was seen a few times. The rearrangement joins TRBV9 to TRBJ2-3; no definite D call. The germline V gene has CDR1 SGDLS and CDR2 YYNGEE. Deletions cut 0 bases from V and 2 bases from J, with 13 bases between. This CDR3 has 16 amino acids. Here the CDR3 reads CASSVEGLLSTDTQYF. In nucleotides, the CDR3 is TGTGCCAGCAGCGTAGAAGGGCTACTCTCCACAGATACGCAGTATTTT.

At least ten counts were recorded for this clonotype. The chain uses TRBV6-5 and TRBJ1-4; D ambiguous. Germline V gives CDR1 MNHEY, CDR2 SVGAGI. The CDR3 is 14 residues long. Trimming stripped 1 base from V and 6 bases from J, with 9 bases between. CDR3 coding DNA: TGTGCCAGCAGTTACTTCCCATCGGATGAAAAACTGTTTTTT. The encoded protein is CASSYFPSDEKLFF.

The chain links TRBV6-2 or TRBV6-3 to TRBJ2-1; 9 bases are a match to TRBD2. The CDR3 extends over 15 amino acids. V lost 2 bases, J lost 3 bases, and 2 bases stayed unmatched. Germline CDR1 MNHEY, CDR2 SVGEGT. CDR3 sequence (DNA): TGTGCCAGCAGTTACGGGCGGGGGGGCTACAATGAGCAGTTCTTC. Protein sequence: CASSYGRGGYNEQFF.

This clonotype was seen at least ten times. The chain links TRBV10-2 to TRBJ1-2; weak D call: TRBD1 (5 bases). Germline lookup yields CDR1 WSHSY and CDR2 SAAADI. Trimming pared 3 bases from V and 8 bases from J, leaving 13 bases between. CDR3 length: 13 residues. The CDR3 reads CASSEGRVAGYTF. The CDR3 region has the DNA TGCGCCAGCAGTGAAGGCAGGGTGGCAGGCTACACCTTC.

As DNA, the CDR3 is TGCAGCGTTGAAGAAACAGCAGAAAAACTGTTTTTT. It is translated as CSVEETAEKLFF. The genes are TRBV29-1 and TRBJ1-4; D gene ambiguous. From germline, CDR1 is SQVTM and CDR2 ANQGSEA. The CDR3 runs 12 residues. V lost 0 bases and J lost 8, with 7 bases in between.